The 13 T cell receptor beta chains presented below share a single source sample, sequenced in a study of T-cell memory formation after mild COVID-19. MiXCR, run by TCRdb on the 5' RACE reads, gives a single entry per CDR3 protein. The sample lists under 450,000 distinct CDR3 sequences, roughly an eighth seen once, with around a fifth in the top ten. The specimen sequenced was PBMCs or a T cell subset sorted from them (not recorded which). Every receptor here comes from a young man who had mild COVID-19 (a few samples of this study predate the infection). Cell type and time point are not known.

Only a few counts were recorded for this clonotype. The rearrangement uses TRBV20-1 and TRBJ2-2; D is unresolved. Trimming removed 3 bases at V and 6 bases at J, with 11 bases between. CDR3 length: 13 residues. CDR1 DFQATT and CDR2 SNEGSKA come from the germline V gene (reference sequence). Here the CDR3 DNA reads TGCAGTGCTAGCGACCCGCTGGCCGGGGAGCTGTTTTTT. Translated, it gives CSASDPLAGELFF.

This clonotype was counted a few times. The chain uses TRBV5-1 and TRBJ1-4; the D is unclear. Germline V gene sequence: CDR1 SGHRS, CDR2 YFSETQ. This CDR3 has 16 residues. Between the trimmed V and J ends, which lost 0 bases and 2 bases, there was a span of 11 bases. The CDR3: CASSLDPPRTNEKLFF. The DNA of the CDR3 is TGCGCCAGCAGCTTGGACCCCCCACGGACTAATGAAAAACTGTTTTTT.

The J gene is TRBJ2-3, the V gene TRBV6-5; the D gene is possibly TRBD2 (5 bases). The CDR3 extends over 15 amino acids. Germline V lookup: CDR1 MNHEY, CDR2 SVGAGI. V gave up 6 bases and J gave up 1 base, with 14 bases separating them. The CDR3 DNA follows: TGTGCCAGCAGCCCCGAGGGTGCCGGCACAGATACGCAGTATTTT. This gives the protein CASSPEGAGTDTQYF.

CDR3 sequence (DNA): TGTGCCAGCAGTGAATGGGCCGGGGAGACCCAGTACTTC. Translated: CASSEWAGETQYF. The chain employs TRBV25-1 and TRBJ2-5; D is undetermined. The germline V gene has CDR1 MGHDK and CDR2 SYGVNS. CDR3 length: 13 residues. V was cut by 1 base and J by 5 bases, with 8 bases left in between.

The chain has TRBV30 and TRBJ2-3; no reliable D call. The V gene lost 2 bases and the J gene lost 0 bases, with 6 bases spanning the gap. The CDR3 consists of 13 residues. Germline assignment: CDR1 GTSNPN and CDR2 SVGIG (reference sequence). The chain's CDR3 is CAWSSTSTDTQYF. DNA for the CDR3: TGTGCCTGGAGTTCGACCAGCACAGATACGCAGTATTTT.

This clonotype was observed at least ten times. The genes are TRBV7-3 and TRBJ1-1; no reliable D call. Per germline, CDR1 SGHTA and CDR2 FQGTGA. The CDR3 sequence is 16 residues long. The V and J ends lost 2 bases and 0 bases respectively, with 13 bases between them. In DNA form, the CDR3 reads TGTGCCAGCAGCTTAGCCCCCGGAGATTTGAACACTGAAGCTTTCTTT. Its translation is CASSLAPGDLNTEAFF. Filled out from reference TRBV7-3 and TRBJ1-1, the complete variable domain reads GAGVSQTPSNKVTEKGKYVELRCDPISGHTALYWYRQSLGQGPEFLIYFQGTGAADDSGLPNDRFFAVRPEGSVSTLKIQRTERGDSAVYLCASSLAPGDLNTEAFFGQGTRLTVV.

The J gene is TRBJ2-1, the V gene TRBV6-5; 10 bases agree with TRBD2. There are 15 residues in the CDR3. The trim removed 6 bases at V and 9 bases at J, leaving 11 bases unmatched. CDR1 is MNHEY and CDR2 is SVGAGI in the germline V gene. The CDR3 region has the DNA TGTGCCAGCAGCAGTCCCGGGACTAGCGAGATTGAGCAGTTCTTC. Encoded protein: CASSSPGTSEIEQFF.

The V gene is TRBV20-1, the J gene TRBJ2-1; 9 bases are shared with TRBD2. The CDR3 covers 14 residues. The germline gives CDR1 DFQATT, CDR2 SNEGSKA (reference sequence). The trim removed 2 bases at V and 4 bases at J, leaving 3 bases unmatched. The CDR3 nucleotides read TGCAGTGCTAGACAGCGGGGGGCTTACAATGAGCAGTTCTTC. This codes for CSARQRGAYNEQFF.

The V call is TRBV4-3, the J call TRBJ2-2, with unresolved D. V was pared by 0 bases and J by 5 bases, with 16 bases between. The germline gives CDR1 LGHNA, CDR2 YSLEER. CDR3 length equals 17 residues. The CDR3 bases are TGCGCCAGCAGCCAAGAATCAGTGGGGTTTACGACCGGGGAGCTGTTTTTT. Residues: CASSQESVGFTTGELFF.

This clonotype was counted between two and nine times. The chain joins TRBV10-3 to TRBJ1-3; D not certain. The CDR3 runs to 11 residues. With 8 bases removed from V and 3 bases from J, the gap between germline ends came to 5 bases. Germline V gives CDR1 ENHRY, CDR2 SYGVKD. The CDR3 DNA is TGTGCCATCCGCAGTGGAAACACCATATATTTT. Protein: CAIRSGNTIYF.

This clonotype was counted between two and nine times. This chain links TRBV6-2 or TRBV6-3 with TRBJ1-1; 11 bases fit TRBD1. CDR1 and CDR2 (germline): MNHEY, SVGEGT. The J segment lost 0 bases and the V segment lost 4 bases, leaving 7 bases of the junction unmatched. This CDR3 comprises 17 residues. CDR3 sequence reads: CASSFTRTGGMNTEAFF. In DNA form, the CDR3 reads TGTGCCAGCAGTTTTACCCGGACAGGGGGCATGAACACTGAAGCTTTCTTT.

This clonotype was counted only a few times. The chain uses TRBV20-1 and TRBJ2-3, with 7 bases aligning to TRBD2. Germline V gene lookup returns CDR1 DFQATT and CDR2 SNEGSKA (reference sequence). The CDR3 is made up of 15 amino acids. After removal of 4 bases from V and 0 bases from J, the junction contained 7 bases not matched to a gene. The CDR3 DNA reads TGCAGTGCTACCGAGCGGGGTCCTAGCACAGATACGCAGTATTTT. Translated, it gives CSATERGPSTDTQYF.

The chain employs TRBV5-6 and TRBJ2-7; 9 bases are a match to TRBD1. The CDR3 length is 15 residues. Germline trimming cut 3 bases from V and 1 base from J; bases unmatched to any gene: 5. Per germline, CDR1 SGHDT and CDR2 YYEEEE. CDR3 loop: CASSSPGQGSYEQYV. The CDR3 DNA follows: TGTGCCAGCAGCTCGCCGGGACAGGGATCCTACGAGCAGTACGTC.